This T cell receptor (beta chain) is drawn from a study of T cell responses to AZD1222 COVID-19 vaccine (dated by TCRdb to the early 2020s). At the level of the whole study: TCR sequencing was performed for roughly 250 trial participants, of whom about 200 were given two doses of AZD1222 and 26 were given two doses of MenACWY control vaccine. Trial participants were enrolled by age into subgroups of 18-55, 56-69 and 70-plus years, and around 150, 28 and 57 TCR-sequenced participants, respectively, were included in these subgroups.

The investigation overall reported the following: Conclusions about previously exposed vaccinees are limited because only six or seven AZD1222 recipients were SARS-CoV-2 seropositive at baseline. Nearly half of unique spike-specific TCRs reportedly recognized epitopes outside regions mutated in the B.1.351 and B.1.1.7 variants. CD4 TCRs associated with the vaccine covered the entire spike protein, and the dominant responses were in regions 160-218 and 743-854. A significant rise in spike-specific TCR breadth and depth was observed after two AZD1222 doses relative to day 0 and relative to MenACWY recipients. The 56-69-year group was small, and its depth increase did not reach significance, likely because of low power. Because no day 14 peak-response samples were available, the repertoires could be characterized only after the peak T cell response. Most participants were white British and females outnumbered males, and the authors suggested that clonal diversity may have been underestimated.

The germline V gene yields SNHLY for CDR1 and FYNNEI for CDR2. The V end gives up 4 bases and the J end 4 bases, leaving 6 bases in the junction not matched to a gene. The CDR3, from cysteine to phenylalanine, totals 16 residues. Just the 48-base CDR3 DNA is kept, in frame starting at base 1. The sample's time point, from its label and the paper: sample from adult after SARS-CoV-2 infection, after symptom onset. Two convalescent COVID-19 patients, sampled after symptom onset from adults with prior SARS-CoV-2 infection, were also TCR-sequenced for comparison. Turning to this clone: Its antigen is currently not known. No per-base quality is available; no much larger clone lies one base away.

The CDR3 regions of human TCRbeta chains were subjected to immunosequencing. The study's own analysis went as follows. TCRs in the repertoires were matched against a reference library of SARS-CoV-2-specific TCRs that had been generated with the MIRA antigen-specificity platform. Breadth was defined as the fraction of unique TCRs that were SARS-CoV-2-associated. Depth was defined as the fraction of total T cells that were SARS-CoV-2-associated. Using the MIRA data, every spike-specific TCR was mapped to the spike region that the TCR reacted to and assigned to either a CD4 or a CD8 class. Log10-transformed breadth and depth values were compared by one-way ANOVA with Sidak's multiple comparisons tests. The immuneACCESS repertoire file appears here via TCRdb, limited to in-frame rearrangements. These files lack a portion of the clones; in checked studies, under half of the deficit traces to unresolved V genes, and the cause of the others is not known. D and trimming come from the DNA, and the V and J calls and clone size come from that table. A total of over 110,000 clones appear in this sample, approximately 93% of them only once. Of the sample, roughly 12% falls within the top ten clones.

The origin of this receptor is an adult who had recovered from COVID-19. Source: peripheral blood, taken after recovery from COVID-19. The chain uses TRBV2 and TRBJ2-3; 12 bases in the junction line up with TRBD2. The DNA is TGTGCCAGCAGTGTTTGGACTAGCGGGACGGCAGATACGCAGTATTTT. Its translation reads: CASSVWTSGTADTQYF.